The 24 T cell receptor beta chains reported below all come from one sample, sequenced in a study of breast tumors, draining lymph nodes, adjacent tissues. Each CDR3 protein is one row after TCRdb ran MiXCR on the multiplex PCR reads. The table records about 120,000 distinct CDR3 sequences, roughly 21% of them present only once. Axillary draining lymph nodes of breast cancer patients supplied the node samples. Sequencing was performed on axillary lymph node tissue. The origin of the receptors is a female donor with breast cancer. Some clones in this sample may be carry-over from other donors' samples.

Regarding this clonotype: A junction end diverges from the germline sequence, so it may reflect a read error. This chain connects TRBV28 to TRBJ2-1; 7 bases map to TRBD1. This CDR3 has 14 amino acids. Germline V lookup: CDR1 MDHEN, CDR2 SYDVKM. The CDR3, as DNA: TGTGCCAACAGTTCCGACAGGGTCTACAATGAGCAGTTCTTC. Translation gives CANSSDRVYNEQFF. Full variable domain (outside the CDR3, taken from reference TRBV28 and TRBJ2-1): DVKVTQSSRYLVKRTGEKVFLECVQDMDHENMFWYRQDPGLGLRLIYFSYDVKMKEKGDIPEGYSVSREKKERFSLILESASTNQTSMYLCANSSDRVYNEQFFGPGTRLTVL.

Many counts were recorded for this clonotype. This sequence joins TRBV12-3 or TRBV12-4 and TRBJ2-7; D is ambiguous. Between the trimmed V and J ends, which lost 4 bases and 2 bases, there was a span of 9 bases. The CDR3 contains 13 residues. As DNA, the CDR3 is TGTGCCAGCAGTTATCGGGTCACCTACGAGCAGTACTTC. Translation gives CASSYRVTYEQYF.

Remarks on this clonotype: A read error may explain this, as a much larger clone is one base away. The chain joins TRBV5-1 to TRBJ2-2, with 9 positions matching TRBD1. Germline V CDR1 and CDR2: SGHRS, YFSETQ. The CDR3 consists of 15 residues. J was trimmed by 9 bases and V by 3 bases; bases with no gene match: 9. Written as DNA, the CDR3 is TGCGCCAGCAGCTCAACGGGACAGGGTTCCAGGGAGCTGTTTTTT. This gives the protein CASSSTGQGSRELFF. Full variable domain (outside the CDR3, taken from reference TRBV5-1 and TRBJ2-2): KAGVTQTPRYLIKTRGQQVTLSCSPISGHRSVSWYQQTPGQGLQFLFEYFSETQRNKGNFPGRFSGRQFSNSRSEMNVSTLELGDSALYLCASSSTGQGSRELFFGEGSRLTVL.

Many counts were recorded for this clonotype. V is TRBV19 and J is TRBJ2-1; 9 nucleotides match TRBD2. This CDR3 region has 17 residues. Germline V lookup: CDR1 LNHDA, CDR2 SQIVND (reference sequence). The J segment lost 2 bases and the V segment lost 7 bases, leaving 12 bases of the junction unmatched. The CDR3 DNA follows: TGTGCCAGTACCCCGCGGGGTAGCGGGAGTACCTACAATGAGCAGTTCTTC. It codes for CASTPRGSGSTYNEQFF.

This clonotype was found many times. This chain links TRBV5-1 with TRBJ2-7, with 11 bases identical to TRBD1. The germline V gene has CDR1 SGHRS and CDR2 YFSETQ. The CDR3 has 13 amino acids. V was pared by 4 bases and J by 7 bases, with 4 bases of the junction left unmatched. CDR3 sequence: CASSPGTGGEQYF. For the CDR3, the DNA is TGCGCCAGCAGCCCGGGGACAGGGGGTGAGCAGTACTTC.

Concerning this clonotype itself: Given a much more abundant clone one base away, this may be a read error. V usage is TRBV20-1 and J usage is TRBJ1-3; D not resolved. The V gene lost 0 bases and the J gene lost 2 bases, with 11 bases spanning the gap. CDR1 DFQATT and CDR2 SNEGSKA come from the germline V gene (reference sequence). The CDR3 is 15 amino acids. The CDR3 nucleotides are TGCAGTGCTAGAGATCCGGCAGCCCCTGGAAACACCATATATTTT. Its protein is CSARDPAAPGNTIYF.

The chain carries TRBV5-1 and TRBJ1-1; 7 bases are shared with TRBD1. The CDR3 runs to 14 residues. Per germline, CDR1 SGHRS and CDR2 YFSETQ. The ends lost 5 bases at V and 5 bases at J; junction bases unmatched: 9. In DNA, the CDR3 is TGCGCCAGCAGTCCGAGGGGGCGGGAAACTGAAGCTTTCTTT. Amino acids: CASSPRGRETEAFF.

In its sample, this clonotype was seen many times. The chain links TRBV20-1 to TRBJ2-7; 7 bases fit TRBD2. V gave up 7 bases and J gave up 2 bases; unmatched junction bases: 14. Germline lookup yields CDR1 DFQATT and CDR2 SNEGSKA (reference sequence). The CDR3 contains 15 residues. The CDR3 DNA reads TGCAGTGTCCCGGGGGAGGGGATAGGGACCTACGAGCAGTACTTC. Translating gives CSVPGEGIGTYEQYF.

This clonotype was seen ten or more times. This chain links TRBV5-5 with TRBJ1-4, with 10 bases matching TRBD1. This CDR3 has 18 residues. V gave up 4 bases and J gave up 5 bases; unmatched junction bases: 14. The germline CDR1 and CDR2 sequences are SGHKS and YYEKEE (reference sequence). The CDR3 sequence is CASSRIGDTTGGNEKLFF. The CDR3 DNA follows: TGTGCCAGCAGCCGAATTGGGGATACGACAGGGGGCAATGAAAAACTGTTTTTT.

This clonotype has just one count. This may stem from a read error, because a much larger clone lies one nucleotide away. The CDR3 coding sequence is TGTGCCAGTAGTGCAAGAGGACTAGCGGGTTCCTACGAGCAGTACTTC. Translated: CASSARGLAGSYEQYF. The chain links TRBV19 to TRBJ2-7; 11 bases map to TRBD2. Unmatched junction bases numbered 7, after V lost 5 bases and J lost 1 base. CDR3 length: 16 residues. Germline assignment: CDR1 LNHDA and CDR2 SQIVND (reference sequence). Together with reference TRBV19 and TRBJ2-7, the CDR3 gives the full variable domain: DGGITQSPKYLFRKEGQNVTLSCEQNLNHDAMYWYRQDPGQGLRLIYYSQIVNDFQKGDIAEGYSVSREKKESFPLTVTSAQKNPTAFYLCASSARGLAGSYEQYFGPGTRLTVT.

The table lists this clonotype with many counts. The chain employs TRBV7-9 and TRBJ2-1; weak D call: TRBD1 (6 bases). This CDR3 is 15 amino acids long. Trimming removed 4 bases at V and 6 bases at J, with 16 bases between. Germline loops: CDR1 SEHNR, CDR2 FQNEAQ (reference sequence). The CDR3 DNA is TGTGCCAGCAGCTCGATGCGCTGGGACACCAATGAGCAGTTCTTC. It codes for CASSSMRWDTNEQFF. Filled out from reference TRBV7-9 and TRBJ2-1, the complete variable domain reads DTGVSQNPRHKITKRGQNVTFRCDPISEHNRLYWYRQTLGQGPEFLTYFQNEAQLEKSRLLSDRFSAERPKGSFSTLEIQRTEQGDSAMYLCASSSMRWDTNEQFFGPGTRLTVL.

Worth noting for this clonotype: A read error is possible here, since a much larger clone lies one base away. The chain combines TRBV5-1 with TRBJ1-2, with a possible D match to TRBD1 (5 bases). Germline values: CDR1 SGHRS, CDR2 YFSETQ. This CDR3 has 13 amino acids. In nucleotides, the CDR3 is TGCGCCAGCAGGGTCCAGGGTAACTGTGGCTACACCTTC. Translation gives CASRVQGNCGYTF.

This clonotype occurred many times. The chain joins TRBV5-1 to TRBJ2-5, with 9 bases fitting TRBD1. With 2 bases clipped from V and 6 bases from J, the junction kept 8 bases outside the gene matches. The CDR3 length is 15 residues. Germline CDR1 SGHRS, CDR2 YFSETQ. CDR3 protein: CASSLPGQGLKTQYF. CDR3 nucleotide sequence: TGCGCCAGCAGCTTACCGGGACAGGGCCTCAAGACCCAGTACTTC.

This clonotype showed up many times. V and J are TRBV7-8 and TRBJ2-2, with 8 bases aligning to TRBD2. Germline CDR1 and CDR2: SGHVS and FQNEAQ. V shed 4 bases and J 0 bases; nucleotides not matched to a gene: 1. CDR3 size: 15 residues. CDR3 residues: CASSWGLANTGELFF. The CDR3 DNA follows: TGTGCCAGCAGCTGGGGACTAGCGAACACCGGGGAGCTGTTTTTT.

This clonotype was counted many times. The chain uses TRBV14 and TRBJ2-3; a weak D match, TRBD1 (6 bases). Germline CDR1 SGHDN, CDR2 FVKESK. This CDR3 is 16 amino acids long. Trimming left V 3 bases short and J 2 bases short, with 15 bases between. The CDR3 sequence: CASSHDRRGLTDTQYF. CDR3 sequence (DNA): TGTGCCAGCAGCCACGACAGGAGAGGACTCACAGATACGCAGTATTTT.

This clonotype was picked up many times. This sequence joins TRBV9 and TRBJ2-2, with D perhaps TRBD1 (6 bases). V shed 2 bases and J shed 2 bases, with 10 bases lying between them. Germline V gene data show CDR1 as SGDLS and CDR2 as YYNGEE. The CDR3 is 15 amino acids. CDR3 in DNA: TGTGCCAGCAGCGTCCGGGACATAAACACCGGGGAGCTGTTTTTT. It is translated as CASSVRDINTGELFF. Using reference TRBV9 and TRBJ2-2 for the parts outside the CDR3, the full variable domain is DSGVTQTPKHLITATGQRVTLRCSPRSGDLSVYWYQQSLDQGLQFLIQYYNGEERAKGNILERFSAQQFPDLHSELNLSSLELGDSALYFCASSVRDINTGELFFGEGSRLTVL.

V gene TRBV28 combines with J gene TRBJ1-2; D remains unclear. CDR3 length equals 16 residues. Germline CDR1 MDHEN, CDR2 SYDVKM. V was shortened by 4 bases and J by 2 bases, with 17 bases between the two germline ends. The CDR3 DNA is TGTGCCAGCAGTTCTGTGACGGGCAGATCCAACTATGGCTACACCTTC. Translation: CASSSVTGRSNYGYTF.

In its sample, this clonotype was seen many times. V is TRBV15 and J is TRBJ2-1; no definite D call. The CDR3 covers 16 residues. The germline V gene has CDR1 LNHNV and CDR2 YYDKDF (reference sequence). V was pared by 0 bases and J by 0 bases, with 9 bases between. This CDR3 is CATSREGSGSYNEQFF. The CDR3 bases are TGTGCCACCAGCAGAGAGGGGTCCGGCTCCTACAATGAGCAGTTCTTC.

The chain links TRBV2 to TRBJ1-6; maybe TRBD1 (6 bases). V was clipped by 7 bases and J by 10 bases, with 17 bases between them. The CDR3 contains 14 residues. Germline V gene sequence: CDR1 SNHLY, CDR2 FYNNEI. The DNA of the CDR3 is TGTGCCAGCATTAACAGGGTGATGGGATCACCCCTCCACTTT. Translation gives CASINRVMGSPLHF.

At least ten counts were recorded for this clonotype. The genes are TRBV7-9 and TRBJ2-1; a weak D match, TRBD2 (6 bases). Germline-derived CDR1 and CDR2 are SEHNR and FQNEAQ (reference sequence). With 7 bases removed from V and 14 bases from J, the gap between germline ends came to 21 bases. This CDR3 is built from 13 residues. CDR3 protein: CASTILGLRREFF. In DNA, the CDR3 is TGTGCCAGCACCATCCTCGGACTAAGGAGGGAGTTCTTC.

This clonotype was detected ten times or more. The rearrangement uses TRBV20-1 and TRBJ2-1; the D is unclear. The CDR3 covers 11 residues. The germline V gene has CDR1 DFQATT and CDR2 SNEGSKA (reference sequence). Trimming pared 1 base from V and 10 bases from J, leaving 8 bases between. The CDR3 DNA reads TGCAGTGCTAGAGGGCCCGGAGAGCAGTTCTTC. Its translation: CSARGPGEQFF.

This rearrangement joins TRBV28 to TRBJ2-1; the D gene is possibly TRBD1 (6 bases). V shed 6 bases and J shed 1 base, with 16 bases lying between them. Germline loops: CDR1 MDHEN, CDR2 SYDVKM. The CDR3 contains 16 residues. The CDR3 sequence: CASSRPPQGSYNEQFF. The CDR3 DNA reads TGTGCCAGCAGCCGACCCCCACAGGGTTCCTACAATGAGCAGTTCTTC.

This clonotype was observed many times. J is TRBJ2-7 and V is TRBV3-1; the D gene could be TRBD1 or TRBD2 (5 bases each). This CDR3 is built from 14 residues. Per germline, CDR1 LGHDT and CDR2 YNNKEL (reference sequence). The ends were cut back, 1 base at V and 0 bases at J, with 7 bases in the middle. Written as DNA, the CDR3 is TGTGCCAGCAGCCAAGCTGGGGGCTCCTACGAGCAGTACTTC. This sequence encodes CASSQAGGSYEQYF.

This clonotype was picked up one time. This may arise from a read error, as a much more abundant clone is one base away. CDR3 loop: CVSRAGQGGNTIYF. The CDR3 nucleotides read TGTGTCAGCAGGGCCGGACAGGGCGGAAACACCATATATTTT. The chain joins TRBV2 to TRBJ1-3; TRBD1 agrees at 8 bases. Germline loops: CDR1 SNHLY, CDR2 FYNNEI. The CDR3 length is 14 residues.